This T cell receptor (beta chain) was found in a study of blood T cell repertoires in COVID-19 (dated by TCRdb to 2018 to 2021). With regard to the full study: Samples covering the acute and convalescent phases of COVID-19 were provided by collaborators in the United States, Italy and Spain. The material from the prospective study consisted of cDNA or gDNA derived from T cells, B-cell-depleted T cells, or PBMCs. The dataset comprised deeply sampled blood TCRbeta repertoires from subjects exposed to, actively infected with, or recovered from COVID-19. The repertoires were released in a freely available public database intended as a resource for research on the immune response to SARS-CoV-2. The samples were drawn from two sources: the first 160 participants of the ongoing ImmuneRACE study, and some 1,300 subjects contributed by 6 global collaborators. A de-identified subject ID, COVID-19 status, age in years and sex were almost always included in the sample metadata. HLA class I and class II types, where available, came from metadata supplied by the sample provider rather than from assay-based typing. Study-level results and caveats: How much clinical and demographic metadata was included differed by source and by participant, and the metadata was provided uncurated.

At one collaborating source in Seattle, patients were enrolled during active infection and were followed longitudinally through the course of disease. The collaborating institutions used their own protocols to collect whole blood in K2EDTA tubes. Collaborator samples were shipped for TCRbeta analysis as frozen whole blood, isolated PBMCs, or DNA extracted from either sample type. The trim is 3 bases for V and 4 bases for J, with a gap of 10 bases between the germline ends. Reading from cysteine to phenylalanine, the CDR3 counts 14 amino acids. Solely the CDR3 DNA is kept, with 42 bases framed from the first base. The germline V gene (reference sequence) gives CDR1 as LGHDT and CDR2 as YNNKEL. The immunoSEQ Assay, a bias-controlled multiplex PCR, was used to amplify TCRbeta CDR3 regions from genomic DNA. Regarding the original processing steps: Nucleated cell counts per sample were estimated from amplification of reference gene primers within the assay. To quantify the absolute abundance of each unique TCRbeta CDR3 rearrangement, sequence reads were collapsed and filtered. Productive Simpson clonality was computed per sample as the square root of Simpson's diversity index over productive rearrangements. The table comes from immuneACCESS by way of TCRdb, which keeps in-frame sequences with V and J called. Part of the clones is missing from these tables; in studies checked, under half for an unresolved V gene and the rest for unknown reasons. Clonal size and the V and J genes are those of that table, whereas D and trimming came from the DNA. The sample has a few hundred thousand clones on record, around 90% of them singletons. The top ten constitute 0.7% to 1% of the sample.

Details on this clone: Its antigen remains unidentified. No quality values exist for individual bases; no much larger clone is one base distant.

In this chain, TRBV3-1 (or the pseudogene TRBV3-2) is recombined with TRBJ2-1, with TRBD1 perhaps the D gene, on 6 matching bases. Sequences were obtained from peripheral blood. The sequence was collected from a young man with COVID-19, enrolled during active disease. The DNA reads as follows: TGTGCCAGCAGCCATCTGGACAGTTACAATGAGCAGTTCTTC. It specifies CASSHLDSYNEQFF.